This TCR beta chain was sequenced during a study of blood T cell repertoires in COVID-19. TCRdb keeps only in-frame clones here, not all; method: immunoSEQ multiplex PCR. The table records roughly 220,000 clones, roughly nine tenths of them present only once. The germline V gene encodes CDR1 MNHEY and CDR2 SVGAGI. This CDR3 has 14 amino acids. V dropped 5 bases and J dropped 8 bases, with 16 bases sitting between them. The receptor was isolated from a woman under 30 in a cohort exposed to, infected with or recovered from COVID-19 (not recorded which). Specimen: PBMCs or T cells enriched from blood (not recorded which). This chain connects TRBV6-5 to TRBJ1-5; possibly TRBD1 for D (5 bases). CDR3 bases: TGTGCCAGCAGTAAGGAGGGGTCGCGGGAGCCCCAGCATTTT. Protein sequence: CASSKEGSREPQHF.